This TCR beta chain was captured by sequencing in a study of patients and donors after allogeneic stem cell transplantation. Trimming cost V 3 bases and J 1 base, with 13 bases left between them. CDR1 and CDR2 (germline): SGDLS, YYNGEE. The CDR3 contains 15 residues. One entry per CDR3 protein, called by TCRdb with MiXCR from the RT-PCR reads. The table shows roughly 880,000 distinct CDR3 sequences, with roughly 18% occurring only once. The chain links TRBV9 to TRBJ1-1; possible D gene TRBD1, 5 bases. The clonotype comes from a human donor who was either an allogeneic HSCT recipient or a stem cell or donor lymphocyte infusion donor (not recorded which). It is not recorded whose cells these are; they may come from a transplant donor. Sequencing used blood, either unsorted or a sorted T cell fraction (not recorded which). CDR3: CASSEWDGKNTEAFF. As DNA, the CDR3 is TGTGCCAGCAGCGAGTGGGACGGCAAGAACACTGAAGCTTTCTTT.